The clone carrying this T cell receptor (beta chain) was observed a handful of times. Antigen: not known. Other DNA sequences in this specimen translate into the identical CDR3. This entry belongs to a study of beta chain features in type 1 diabetes. TCRB transcripts that were expressed got sequenced, as all of the isolated RNA had been reverse transcribed. Sequencing was performed with immunoSEQ multiplex PCR; in TCRdb, only in-frame clones are kept and a portion is missing. The data contain around 180,000 clones, about 7.8% of them seen just once; the ten biggest clones take up approximately 0.85%. Per germline, CDR1 LNHNV and CDR2 YYDKDF (reference sequence). The CDR3 length is 14 residues. Trimming took 2 bases from V and 4 from J, leaving 9 bases between them. Study-wide results and caveats: There was a moderate but significant shortening of TCRB CDR3s in all four CD4+ subsets of Type 1 diabetes patients.

The TCR sequence derives from a woman aged 40 to 50 with type 1 diabetes. This chain uses TRBV15 with TRBJ1-5; TRBD1 is a possible D gene (5 bases). Sequenced input: central memory CD4+ T cells from blood. CDR3 nucleotides: TGTGCCACCAGCAGACAGGGAGGTAATCAGCCCCAGCATTTT. Translation gives CATSRQGGNQPQHF.